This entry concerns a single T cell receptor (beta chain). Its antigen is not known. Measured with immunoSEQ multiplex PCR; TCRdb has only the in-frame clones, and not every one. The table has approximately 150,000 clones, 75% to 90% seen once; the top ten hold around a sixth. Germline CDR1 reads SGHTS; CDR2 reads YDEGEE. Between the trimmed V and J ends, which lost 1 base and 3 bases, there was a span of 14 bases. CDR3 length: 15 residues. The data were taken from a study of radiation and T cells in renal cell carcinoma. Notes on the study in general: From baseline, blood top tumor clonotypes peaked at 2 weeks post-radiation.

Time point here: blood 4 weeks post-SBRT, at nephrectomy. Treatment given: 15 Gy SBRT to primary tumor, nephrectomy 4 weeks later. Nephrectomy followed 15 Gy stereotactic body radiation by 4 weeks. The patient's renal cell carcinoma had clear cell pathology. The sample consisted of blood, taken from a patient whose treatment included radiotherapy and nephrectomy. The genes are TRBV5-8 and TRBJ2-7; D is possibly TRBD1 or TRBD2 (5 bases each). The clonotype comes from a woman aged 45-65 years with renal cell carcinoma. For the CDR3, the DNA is TGTGCCAGCAGCTTGACCGGGACCCCGGACTACGAGCAGTACTTC. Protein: CASSLTGTPDYEQYF.